The 31 T cell receptor beta chains reported below all come from one sample, sequenced in a study of shared clonotypes between healthy human individuals. Terminally differentiated effector memory CD45RA+ cells were excluded from the naive CD8 cells, which were CD45RO-negative and positively selected for CCR7. Repertoires were generated with immunoSEQ multiplex PCR, while TCRdb's copy carries only in-frame clones and drops some. Of around 620,000 clones in the sample, roughly 96% were seen once. Sequenced material: naive CD8+ T cells sorted from blood. The receptors shown here come from a woman in her twenties or thirties in good health.

V is TRBV4-1 and J is TRBJ2-7; 11 bases align to TRBD2. Germline V gene lookup returns CDR1 MGHRA and CDR2 YSYEKL. The J segment lost 0 bases and the V segment lost 4 bases, leaving 5 bases of the junction unmatched. The CDR3 is made up of 16 amino acids. The CDR3 spells CASSPRGTSGSYEQYF. As DNA, the CDR3 is TGCGCCAGCAGCCCCAGAGGGACTAGCGGCTCCTACGAGCAGTACTTC.

The chain joins TRBV28 to TRBJ2-7, with TRBD2 matching over 7 bases. The V gene's germline CDR1 is MDHEN and CDR2 SYDVKM. The CDR3 spans 14 residues. Unmatched junction bases numbered 6, after V lost 5 bases and J lost 2 bases. The DNA for the CDR3 is TGTGCCAGCAGTCCTAGCGGTCTCGCCTACGAGCAGTACTTC. Amino acid sequence: CASSPSGLAYEQYF.

V usage is TRBV2 and J usage is TRBJ2-7; 11 nucleotides line up with TRBD2. The trim removed 7 bases at V and 4 bases at J, leaving 3 bases unmatched. Germline values: CDR1 SNHLY, CDR2 FYNNEI. CDR3 length equals 13 residues. CDR3 in DNA: TGTGCCAGCACTAGCGGGAGGTTTTACGAGCAGTACTTC. It codes for CASTSGRFYEQYF.

J is TRBJ2-7 and V is TRBV10-3, with a possible D match to TRBD2 (6 bases). Trimming shortened V by 3 bases and J by 2 bases, and 14 bases separated the two germline ends. Germline CDR1 reads ENHRY; CDR2 reads SYGVKD. The CDR3 covers 15 residues. The CDR3 reads CAISEGSGPPYEQYF. The DNA for the CDR3 is TGTGCCATCAGTGAAGGAAGCGGGCCTCCCTACGAGCAGTACTTC.

This sequence joins TRBV28 and TRBJ2-1, with TRBD1 matching over 10 bases. This CDR3 has 16 amino acids. The V gene end was trimmed by 6 bases and the J gene end by 2 bases; junction bases not matched to a gene: 7. Germline V lookup: CDR1 MDHEN, CDR2 SYDVKM. The CDR3 DNA follows: TGTGCCAGCAGGGAGGGACAGGGGTTGGCCTACAATGAGCAGTTCTTC. Amino acids: CASREGQGLAYNEQFF.

This chain uses TRBV28 with TRBJ2-1; D is unresolved. V gave up 6 bases and J gave up 8 bases, with 20 bases separating them. This CDR3 comprises 15 residues. CDR1 and CDR2 from the germline V gene are MDHEN and SYDVKM. The DNA for the CDR3 is TGTGCCAGCAGCCGCCGGGCTAACACGCACGATGAGCAGTTCTTC. Translation: CASSRRANTHDEQFF.

This sequence joins TRBV15 and TRBJ2-7; 7 bases line up with TRBD2. CDR1 is LNHNV and CDR2 is YYDKDF in the germline V gene (reference sequence). CDR3 length: 17 residues. Unmatched junction bases numbered 10, after V lost 2 bases and J lost 0 bases. The CDR3 DNA is TGTGCCACCAGCAGATACCCGAGCGGGGAAAGCTCCTACGAGCAGTACTTC. Its protein is CATSRYPSGESSYEQYF.

This chain links TRBV19 with TRBJ1-5; no reliable D call. Trimming shortened V by 3 bases and J by 2 bases, and 11 bases separated the two germline ends. The germline CDR1 and CDR2 sequences are LNHDA and SQIVND (reference sequence). The CDR3 sequence is 15 residues long. Written as DNA, the CDR3 is TGTGCCAGTAGTATTTATGGGTCTGGCAATCAGCCCCAGCATTTT. Residues: CASSIYGSGNQPQHF.

This clone was detected only once. The gene calls are TRBV12-5 and TRBJ2-2; TRBD1 might be the D (6 bases). This CDR3 region has 18 residues. Germline values: CDR1 LGHNT, CDR2 FRNRAP. V shed 2 bases and J shed 1 base, with 17 bases lying between them. The CDR3 region has the DNA TGTGCTAGTGGTTTGTCATCGACCGGGACACGGAACACCGGGGAGCTGTTTTTT. Its protein product is CASGLSSTGTRNTGELFF.

About this clone: Other DNA sequences in this specimen translate into the identical CDR3. The V gene is TRBV5-4, the J gene TRBJ2-7; no clear D gene. The germline CDR1 and CDR2 sequences are SGHNT and YYREEE (reference sequence). The germline V and J ends were trimmed by 0 bases and 2 bases, with 3 bases remaining between them. This CDR3 has 12 amino acids. CDR3 residues: CASSLGAYEQYF. CDR3 coding DNA: TGTGCCAGCAGCTTGGGCGCCTACGAGCAGTACTTC.

In its sample, this clone was seen once. In the same sample, other DNA sequences code for this CDR3. This chain joins TRBV28 and TRBJ2-2, with D hard to call. Germline V gene sequence: CDR1 MDHEN, CDR2 SYDVKM. The length of the CDR3 is 12 residues. V dropped 3 bases and J dropped 5 bases, with 4 bases sitting between them. The CDR3 nucleotides are TGTGCCAGCAGTTTTGGGACCGGGGAGCTGTTTTTT. This codes for CASSFGTGELFF.

In this sample, this clone turned up a few times. The rearrangement links TRBV9 to TRBJ2-1; the D is unclear. CDR1 SGDLS and CDR2 YYNGEE come from the germline V gene. With 5 bases removed from V and 8 bases from J, the gap between germline ends came to 2 bases. This CDR3 is built from 9 residues. CDR3 sequence (DNA): TGTGCCAGCAGGGATGAGCAGTTCTTC. Translating gives CASRDEQFF.

The V call is TRBV28, the J call TRBJ2-3; D gene uncertain. Deletions cut 6 bases from V and 2 bases from J, with 21 bases between. The germline CDR1 and CDR2 sequences are MDHEN and SYDVKM. This CDR3 is built from 17 residues. CDR3 loop: CASSLVRPTATTDTQYF. The CDR3, as DNA: TGTGCCAGCAGCCTTGTACGGCCAACGGCTACCACAGATACGCAGTATTTT.

The CDR3 sequence: CASSLSVEGGLRGYTF. CDR3 DNA sequence: TGCGCCAGCAGCTTGTCGGTTGAGGGGGGCTTGCGTGGCTACACCTTC. The V gene is TRBV5-1, the J gene TRBJ1-2; a weak D match, TRBD1 (6 bases). The germline gives CDR1 SGHRS, CDR2 YFSETQ. The CDR3 covers 16 residues. Trimming pared 1 base from V and 7 bases from J, leaving 20 bases between.

CDR3 residues: CASSLEGAGEKLFF. The CDR3 nucleotides are TGTGCCAGCAGCTTAGAGGGTGCCGGCGAAAAACTGTTTTTT. This sequence joins TRBV11-2 and TRBJ1-4, with D unresolved. With 0 bases removed from V and 8 bases from J, the gap between germline ends came to 10 bases. The CDR3 extends over 14 amino acids. Germline V gene sequence: CDR1 SGHAT, CDR2 FQNNGV.

V usage is TRBV19 and J usage is TRBJ2-3; TRBD2 aligns across 8 bases. Per germline, CDR1 LNHDA and CDR2 SQIVND (reference sequence). Losses at the gene ends were 5 bases for V and 6 bases for J; bases not matched to a gene: 13. The CDR3 covers 16 residues. The CDR3 protein is CASSVWGAGVVDTQYF. DNA of the CDR3: TGTGCCAGTAGTGTTTGGGGAGCGGGAGTTGTGGATACGCAGTATTTT.

CDR3 nucleotides: TGTGCCAGCAGCTTGGAAGGGTCTGGAAACACCATATATTTT. Translating it yields CASSLEGSGNTIYF. The rearrangement joins TRBV5-6 to TRBJ1-3; the D is unclear. This CDR3 region has 14 residues. V lost 0 bases to trimming and J lost 1 base, with 5 bases between them. The germline V gene encodes CDR1 SGHDT and CDR2 YYEEEE.

This clone has only one observation. V is TRBV7-9 and J is TRBJ2-1, with D maybe TRBD2 (6 bases). This CDR3 comprises 18 residues. Trimming removed 2 bases at V and 0 bases at J, with 17 bases between. CDR1 SEHNR and CDR2 FQNEAQ come from the germline V gene (reference sequence). DNA of the CDR3: TGTGCCAGCAGCTTACCCCGGGGTAGCGGACCCTCCTACAATGAGCAGTTCTTC. Residues: CASSLPRGSGPSYNEQFF. Full variable domain (outside the CDR3, taken from reference TRBV7-9 and TRBJ2-1): DTGVSQNPRHKITKRGQNVTFRCDPISEHNRLYWYRQTLGQGPEFLTYFQNEAQLEKSRLLSDRFSAERPKGSFSTLEIQRTEQGDSAMYLCASSLPRGSGPSYNEQFFGPGTRLTVL.

The chain combines TRBV11-2 with TRBJ1-2; D is undetermined. Trimming shortened V by 1 base and J by 2 bases, and 11 bases separated the two germline ends. The V gene's germline CDR1 is SGHAT and CDR2 FQNNGV. The CDR3 runs 15 residues. CDR3 coding DNA: TGTGCCAGCAGCTTAGGGGCTGGTAACAACTATGGCTACACCTTC. Translation gives CASSLGAGNNYGYTF.

The chain recombines TRBV7-9 with TRBJ1-5; D is unclear. The CDR3 spans 14 residues. Per germline, CDR1 SEHNR and CDR2 FQNEAQ (reference sequence). The V gene lost 6 bases and the J gene lost 6 bases, with 15 bases spanning the gap. CDR3 DNA: TGTGCCAGCAGTCCCGGGTTGTTGGGTCAGCCCCAGCATTTT. Protein product: CASSPGLLGQPQHF. The whole variable domain, remainder taken from reference TRBV7-9 and TRBJ1-5, is DTGVSQNPRHKITKRGQNVTFRCDPISEHNRLYWYRQTLGQGPEFLTYFQNEAQLEKSRLLSDRFSAERPKGSFSTLEIQRTEQGDSAMYLCASSPGLLGQPQHFGDGTRLSIL.

The rearrangement uses TRBV7-9 and TRBJ2-7; D not resolved. This CDR3 is built from 12 residues. The V end lost 4 bases, the J end lost 1 base, and 5 bases lay between the germline ends. The germline V gene has CDR1 SEHNR and CDR2 FQNEAQ (reference sequence). CDR3 region: CASSSNSYEQYF. In DNA form, the CDR3 reads TGTGCCAGCAGCTCAAATTCCTACGAGCAGTACTTC.

The V and J genes are TRBV27 and TRBJ2-1; tentatively, D is TRBD2 (5 bases). The CDR3 totals 15 residues. Trimming removed 2 bases from V and 2 bases from J, with 10 bases in between. The V gene's germline CDR1 is MNHEY and CDR2 SMNVEV (reference sequence). CDR3 sequence reads: CASSLQRGAYNEQFF. CDR3 nucleotide sequence: TGTGCCAGCAGTTTACAACGGGGAGCCTACAATGAGCAGTTCTTC.

The chain links TRBV4-1 to TRBJ2-1; 7 bases align to TRBD2. V lost 1 base to trimming and J lost 0 bases; unmatched junction nucleotides: 3. CDR3 length equals 16 residues. The germline gives CDR1 MGHRA, CDR2 YSYEKL. This chain's CDR3 is CASSQGGRSSYNEQFF. CDR3 nucleotide sequence: TGCGCCAGCAGCCAAGGCGGGAGAAGCTCCTACAATGAGCAGTTCTTC.

This sequence joins TRBV5-1 and TRBJ2-7, with 7 bases matching TRBD2. This CDR3 spans 18 amino acids. The V and J ends lost 0 bases and 0 bases, in that order; junction bases with no gene match: 12. CDR1 is SGHRS, CDR2 YFSETQ, per germline. The CDR3 nucleotides are TGCGCCAGCAGCTTGGATCCTAGCGGACTGGAAAGCTCCTACGAGCAGTACTTC. Encoded protein: CASSLDPSGLESSYEQYF.

CDR3 DNA: TGTGCCAGCAGCTCCACTAGCGCCAATGAGCAGTTCTTC. This sequence encodes CASSSTSANEQFF. The V gene is TRBV7-8, the J gene TRBJ2-1; TRBD2 matches at 7 bases. This CDR3 has 13 amino acids. Germline CDR1 SGHVS, CDR2 FQNEAQ. With 4 bases clipped from V and 6 bases from J, the junction kept 3 bases outside the gene matches.

The gene calls are TRBV28 and TRBJ1-5; D remains unclear. Trimming left V 2 bases short and J 7 bases short, with 15 bases between. Germline values: CDR1 MDHEN, CDR2 SYDVKM. CDR3 length: 15 amino acids. CDR3 nucleotides: TGTGCCAGCAGTTTACAGTTAGGAGGTCTCCAGCCCCAGCATTTT. Translation: CASSLQLGGLQPQHF.

The V call is TRBV10-1, the J call TRBJ2-5; TRBD1 is a possible D gene (6 bases). The V gene lost 3 bases and the J gene lost 5 bases, with 7 bases spanning the gap. CDR1 and CDR2 from the germline V gene are WNHNN and SYGVQD (reference sequence). This CDR3 is 12 amino acids long. The CDR3 reads CASSDRGETQYF. The DNA of the CDR3 is TGCGCCAGCAGTGATAGGGGGGAGACCCAGTACTTC.

V usage is TRBV29-1 and J usage is TRBJ1-1; D unclear. This CDR3 region has 13 residues. Deletions cut 4 bases from V and 2 bases from J, with 11 bases between. Germline CDR1 SQVTM, CDR2 ANQGSEA. The CDR3 region is CSVAEESNTEAFF. CDR3 DNA sequence: TGCAGCGTTGCTGAAGAGTCAAACACTGAAGCTTTCTTT.

The CDR3 spells CASRPGTASNQPQHF. CDR3 in DNA: TGTGCCAGCAGACCCGGGACCGCCAGCAATCAGCCCCAGCATTTT. The rearrangement joins TRBV28 to TRBJ1-5; the D gene is possibly TRBD1 (5 bases). CDR1 MDHEN and CDR2 SYDVKM come from the germline V gene. V was cut by 6 bases and J by 1 base, with 13 bases left in between. The CDR3 runs 15 residues.

The V and J genes are TRBV27 and TRBJ2-1; D may be TRBD2 (5 bases). The V end lost 4 bases, the J end lost 5 bases, and 12 bases lay between the germline ends. The CDR3 covers 14 residues. CDR1 is MNHEY and CDR2 is SMNVEV in the germline V gene (reference sequence). CDR3 sequence: CASSSPGINNEQFF. Here the CDR3 DNA reads TGTGCCAGCAGTTCTCCCGGGATAAACAATGAGCAGTTCTTC.

This clone came up once. The V gene is TRBV9, the J gene TRBJ2-1, with D possibly being TRBD1 (6 bases). The CDR3 contains 14 residues. The germline CDR1 and CDR2 sequences are SGDLS and YYNGEE. Trimming removed 0 bases from V and 8 bases from J, with 12 bases in between. CDR3 DNA sequence: TGTGCCAGCAGCGTAGACCCAGGGGTCGATGAGCAGTTCTTC. Translating gives CASSVDPGVDEQFF.